This TCR beta chain was obtained from a study of technical replicates of blood from a few donors. Repertoires were generated with immunoSEQ multiplex PCR, while TCRdb's copy carries only in-frame clones and drops some. The table shows about 59,000 clones, with roughly 95% occurring only once. Germline values: CDR1 SGHAT, CDR2 FQNNGV. Trimming removed 4 bases at V and 7 bases at J, with 16 bases between. This CDR3 comprises 14 residues. The V and J genes are TRBV11-2 and TRBJ2-5, with D perhaps TRBD2 (6 bases). Sequencing was performed on PBMCs. The sequence derives from a human donor in good health. Some clones in this sample may be carry-over from other donors' samples. This chain's CDR3 is CASSYSGTGGTQYF. CDR3 DNA: TGTGCCAGCAGCTACTCCGGGACCGGGGGGACCCAGTACTTC.